This T cell receptor beta chain is drawn from a study of blood T cell repertoires in COVID-19. Looking at the study overall: Whether acute or convalescent, the COVID-19 samples came from the United States, Italy and Spain.

The CDR3 length is 16 residues. In germline, CDR1 is MDHEN, CDR2 SYDVKM. V gave up 7 bases and J gave up 4 bases, with 22 bases separating them. Authors' processing steps: Nucleated cell counts were estimated from reference gene primer amplification. Generated by immunoSEQ multiplex PCR, the TCRdb table keeps only in-frame clones and is missing some. V and J calls and clone size are as listed in that table; D and trimming were resolved from the DNA. The table lists under 150,000 clones, around nine tenths of them singletons. Participant age was roughly 18 to 95 years, and participants resided in fewer than 25 US areas. Self-reported history from a screening survey and questionnaire set each donor's cohort.

This TCR came from a young woman with acute COVID-19. The sample comprised PBMCs or T cells enriched from blood (not recorded which). The chain has TRBV28 and TRBJ1-2; tentative D call: TRBD1 (6 bases). This CDR3 reads CASNPGGSPGAYGYTF. Here the CDR3 DNA reads TGTGCCAGCAACCCTGGGGGCAGCCCAGGCGCCTATGGCTACACCTTC.